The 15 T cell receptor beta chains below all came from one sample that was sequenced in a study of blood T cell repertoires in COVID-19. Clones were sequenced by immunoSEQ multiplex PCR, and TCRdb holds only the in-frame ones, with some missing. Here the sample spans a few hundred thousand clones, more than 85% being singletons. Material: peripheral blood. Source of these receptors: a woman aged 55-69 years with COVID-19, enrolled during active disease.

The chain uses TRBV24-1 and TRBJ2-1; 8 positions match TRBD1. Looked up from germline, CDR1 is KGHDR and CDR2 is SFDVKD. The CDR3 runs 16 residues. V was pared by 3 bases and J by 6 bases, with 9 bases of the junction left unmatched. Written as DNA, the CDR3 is TGTGCCACCAGTGATCTAGGACAGGGTTGGGGCAATGAGCAGTTCTTC. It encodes CATSDLGQGWGNEQFF.

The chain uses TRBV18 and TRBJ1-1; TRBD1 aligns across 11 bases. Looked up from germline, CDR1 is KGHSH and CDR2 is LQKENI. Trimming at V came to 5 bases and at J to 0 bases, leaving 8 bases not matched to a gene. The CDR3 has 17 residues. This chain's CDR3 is CASSAGQGAPMNTEAFF. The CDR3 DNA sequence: TGTGCCAGCTCAGCAGGACAGGGGGCACCCATGAACACTGAAGCTTTCTTT.

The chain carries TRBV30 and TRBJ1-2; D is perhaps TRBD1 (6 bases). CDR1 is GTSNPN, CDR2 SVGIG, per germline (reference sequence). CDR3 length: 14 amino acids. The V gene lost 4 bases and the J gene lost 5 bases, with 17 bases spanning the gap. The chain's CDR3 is CAWTRRGGIYGYTF. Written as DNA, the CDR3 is TGTGCCTGGACAAGGCGGGGGGGCATTTATGGCTACACCTTC.

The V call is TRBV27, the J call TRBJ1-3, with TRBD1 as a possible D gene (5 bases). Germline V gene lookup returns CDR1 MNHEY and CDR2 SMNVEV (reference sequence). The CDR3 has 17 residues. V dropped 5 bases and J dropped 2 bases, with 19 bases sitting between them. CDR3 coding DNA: TGTGCCAGCAGTCCAGTACATTGGGGGGACGCTGGAAACACCATATATTTT. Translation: CASSPVHWGDAGNTIYF.

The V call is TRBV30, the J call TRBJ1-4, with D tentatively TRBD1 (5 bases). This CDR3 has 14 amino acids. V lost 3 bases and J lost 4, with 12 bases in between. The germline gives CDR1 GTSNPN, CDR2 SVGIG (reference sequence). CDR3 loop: CAWSWGDINEKLFF. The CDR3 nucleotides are TGTGCCTGGAGCTGGGGGGATATTAATGAAAAACTGTTTTTT.

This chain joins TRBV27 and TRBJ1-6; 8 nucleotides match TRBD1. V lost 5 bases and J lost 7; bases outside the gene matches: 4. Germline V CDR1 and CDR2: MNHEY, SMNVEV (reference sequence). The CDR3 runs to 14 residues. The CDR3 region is CASSPWTGNSPLHF. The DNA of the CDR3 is TGTGCCAGCAGTCCTTGGACAGGGAATTCACCCCTCCACTTT.

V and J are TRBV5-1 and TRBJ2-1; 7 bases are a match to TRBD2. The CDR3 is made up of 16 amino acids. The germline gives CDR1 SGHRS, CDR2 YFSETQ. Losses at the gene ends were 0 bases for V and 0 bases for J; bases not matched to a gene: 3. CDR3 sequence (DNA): TGCGCCAGCAGCTTGGCTGGCGGGAGCTCCTACAATGAGCAGTTCTTC. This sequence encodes CASSLAGGSSYNEQFF.

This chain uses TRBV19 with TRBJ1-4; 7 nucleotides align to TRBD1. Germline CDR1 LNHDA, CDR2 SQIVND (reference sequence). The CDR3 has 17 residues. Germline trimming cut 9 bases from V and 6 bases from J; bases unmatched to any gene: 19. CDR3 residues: CASSDRRRAAPDEKLFF. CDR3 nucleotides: TGTGCCAGCTCGGACAGGCGACGGGCGGCGCCCGATGAAAAACTGTTTTTT.

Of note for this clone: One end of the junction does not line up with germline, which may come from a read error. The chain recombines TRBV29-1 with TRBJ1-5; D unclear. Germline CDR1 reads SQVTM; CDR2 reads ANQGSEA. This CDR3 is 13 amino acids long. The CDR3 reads CSVEEDGSQPQHF. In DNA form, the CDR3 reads TGCAGCGTCGAAGAGGACGGGAGTCAGCCCCAGCATTTT.

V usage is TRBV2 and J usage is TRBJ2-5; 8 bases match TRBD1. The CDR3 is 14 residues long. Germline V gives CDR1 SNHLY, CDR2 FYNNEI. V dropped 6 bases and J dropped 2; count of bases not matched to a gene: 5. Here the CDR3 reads CASRTGERQETQYF. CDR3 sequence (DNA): TGTGCCAGCAGGACAGGGGAGCGGCAAGAGACCCAGTACTTC.

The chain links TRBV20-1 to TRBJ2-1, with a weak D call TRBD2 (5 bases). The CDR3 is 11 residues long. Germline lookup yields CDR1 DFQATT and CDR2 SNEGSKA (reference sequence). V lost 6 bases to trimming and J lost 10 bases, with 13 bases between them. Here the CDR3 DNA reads TGCAGTGCCCAAGGTAGCGCGGAGCAGTTCTTC. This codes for CSAQGSAEQFF.

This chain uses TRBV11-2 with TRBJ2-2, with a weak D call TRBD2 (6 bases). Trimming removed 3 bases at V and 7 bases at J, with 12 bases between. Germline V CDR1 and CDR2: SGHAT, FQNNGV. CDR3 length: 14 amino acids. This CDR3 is CASSLTGAGGELFF. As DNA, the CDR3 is TGTGCCAGCAGCTTGACGGGAGCGGGCGGGGAGCTGTTTTTT.

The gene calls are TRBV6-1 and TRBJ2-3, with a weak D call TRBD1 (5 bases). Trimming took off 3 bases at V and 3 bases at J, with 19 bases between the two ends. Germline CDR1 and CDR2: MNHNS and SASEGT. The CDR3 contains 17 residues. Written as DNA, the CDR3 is TGTGCCAGCAGTGACCCCCCTGTGGGGCCAGTAACAGATACGCAGTATTTT. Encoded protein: CASSDPPVGPVTDTQYF.

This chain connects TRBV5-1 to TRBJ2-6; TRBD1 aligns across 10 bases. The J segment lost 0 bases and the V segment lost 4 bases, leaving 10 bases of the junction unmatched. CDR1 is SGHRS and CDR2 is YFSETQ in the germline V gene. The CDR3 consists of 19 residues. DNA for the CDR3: TGCGCCAGCAGCATTCACGGGACAGGGGCCCGCTCTGGGGCCAACGTCCTGACTTTC. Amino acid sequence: CASSIHGTGARSGANVLTF.

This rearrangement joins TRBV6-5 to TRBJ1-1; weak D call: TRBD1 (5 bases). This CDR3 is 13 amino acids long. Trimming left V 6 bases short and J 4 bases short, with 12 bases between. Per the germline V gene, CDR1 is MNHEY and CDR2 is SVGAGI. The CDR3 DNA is TGTGCCAGCAGGGGGCCCTCGAGCACTGAAGCTTTCTTT. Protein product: CASRGPSSTEAFF.